This paragraph reports one T cell receptor beta chain. Profiling relied on immunoSEQ multiplex PCR, and the TCRdb table lists in-frame clones only, not all of them. The sample includes around 24,000 clones, over 80% of them seen just once. These data originate in a study of OX40 agonist ivuxolimab in advanced cancers. Study at large: Partial responses were achieved by three patients, of whom one had hepatocellular carcinoma and two had cutaneous melanoma.

Germline values: CDR1 SNHLY, CDR2 FYNNEI. CDR3 length: 15 residues. Trimming stripped 2 bases from V and 1 base from J, with 11 bases between. J is TRBJ1-1 and V is TRBV2; D remains ambiguous. This receptor was taken from an adult with an advanced solid tumor such as melanoma, head and neck, liver or kidney cancer. The sample consisted of CD4+ or CD8+ T cells sorted from blood, taken in a trial of the OX40 agonist ivuxolimab. In DNA, the CDR3 is TGTGCCAGCAGTGAATTACCTCCAGGGAACACTGAAGCTTTCTTT. It translates to CASSELPPGNTEAFF.